This TCR beta chain was documented in a study of blood T cell repertoires in COVID-19. Overall study: PBMCs, B-cell-depleted T cells, or T cells provided the cDNA or gDNA that made up the material.

Data came from immunoSEQ multiplex PCR; TCRdb stores just in-frame clones and leaves some out. The sample holds roughly 220,000 clones, roughly 85% seen once. The CDR3 extends over 16 amino acids. V was cut by 1 base and J by 0 bases, with 10 bases left in between. From germline, CDR1 is SNHLY and CDR2 FYNNEI. This chain joins TRBV2 and TRBJ1-5, with D unresolved. The TCR sequence derives from a woman aged 40 to 55 with acute COVID-19. Sequenced: PBMCs or T cells enriched from blood (not recorded which). The CDR3 is CASSEGTVDSNQPQHF. The CDR3 DNA sequence: TGTGCCAGCAGTGAAGGTACAGTCGATAGCAATCAGCCCCAGCATTTT.